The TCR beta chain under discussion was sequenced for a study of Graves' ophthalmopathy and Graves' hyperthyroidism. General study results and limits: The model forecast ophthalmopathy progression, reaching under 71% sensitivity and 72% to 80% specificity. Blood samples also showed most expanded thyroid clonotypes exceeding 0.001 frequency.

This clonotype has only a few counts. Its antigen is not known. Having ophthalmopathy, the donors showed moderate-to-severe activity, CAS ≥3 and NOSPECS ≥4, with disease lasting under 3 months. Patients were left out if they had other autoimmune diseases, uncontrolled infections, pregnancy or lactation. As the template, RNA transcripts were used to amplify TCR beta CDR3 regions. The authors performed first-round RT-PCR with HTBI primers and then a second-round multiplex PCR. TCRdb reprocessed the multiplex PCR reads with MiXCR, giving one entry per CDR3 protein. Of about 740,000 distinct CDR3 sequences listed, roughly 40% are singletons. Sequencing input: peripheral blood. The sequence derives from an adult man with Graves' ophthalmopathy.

The CDR3 loop reads CASSALAGGSNTGELFF. CDR3 nucleotide sequence: TGTGCCAGCAGCGCACTAGCGGGGGGTTCCAACACCGGGGAGCTGTTTTTT. The chain recombines TRBV7-9 with TRBJ2-2; 12 nucleotides agree with TRBD2. Trimming at V came to 5 bases and at J to 2 bases, leaving 6 bases not matched to a gene. Germline V gene sequence: CDR1 SEHNR, CDR2 FQNEAQ (reference sequence). This CDR3 spans 17 amino acids. Using reference TRBV7-9 and TRBJ2-2 for the parts outside the CDR3, the full variable domain is DTGVSQNPRHKITKRGQNVTFRCDPISEHNRLYWYRQTLGQGPEFLTYFQNEAQLEKSRLLSDRFSAERPKGSFSTLEIQRTEQGDSAMYLCASSALAGGSNTGELFFGEGSRLTVL.